The present entry profiles one T cell receptor beta chain with its context. Original data processing: Reference gene primer amplification gave estimated nucleated cell counts. Sequenced by immunoSEQ multiplex PCR; TCRdb stores in-frame clones only, minus some. D and trimming were read from the DNA, whereas the V and J calls and clone size are those reported in that table. Of about 260,000 clones listed, 83% are singletons. The source of the sample is a study of blood T cell repertoires in COVID-19. Overall study context: The origin of the acute and convalescent COVID-19 samples was the United States, Italy and Spain. The analysed material was cDNA or gDNA that came from T cells, B-cell-depleted T cells, or PBMCs.

CDR1 is MDHEN and CDR2 is SYDVKM in the germline V gene. This CDR3 spans 13 amino acids. Trimming removed 6 bases from V and 7 bases from J; junction bases left unmatched: 8. This chain joins TRBV28 and TRBJ2-5, with TRBD2 identical over 7 bases. The source material was peripheral blood. This clonotype was obtained from a woman between 50 and 59 years old who had recovered from COVID-19. In nucleotides, the CDR3 is TGTGCCAGCAGCCTCACGGGCGGGGGGACCCAGTACTTC. Translating gives CASSLTGGGTQYF. The complete variable domain, with remaining parts taken from reference TRBV28 and TRBJ2-5, reads DVKVTQSSRYLVKRTGEKVFLECVQDMDHENMFWYRQDPGLGLRLIYFSYDVKMKEKGDIPEGYSVSREKKERFSLILESASTNQTSMYLCASSLTGGGTQYFGPGTRLLVL.